The clone carrying this T cell receptor beta chain was picked up a small number of times. The sample belongs to a study of regulatory T cells in long-lasting Graves disease. Construction of TCR beta libraries relied on iRepertoire HTBI primers and on Arm-PCR targeting CDR3 regions. TCRdb passed the multiplex PCR reads through MiXCR, listing each CDR3 protein once. The sample comprises 540,000 or so distinct CDR3 sequences, 13% of which are singletons, and 10% rests with the top ten. Per germline, CDR1 MNHEY and CDR2 SMNVEV (reference sequence). The CDR3 has 12 residues. The germline V and J ends were trimmed by 0 bases and 9 bases, with 8 bases remaining between them. Regarding time point: newly diagnosed GD, antithyroid drugs for less than 3 months. Researchers made the TCR library from RNA that was extracted from PBMCs. Graves' disease diagnosis used American Thyroid Association guidelines. These data were also reused for a study on T cells in Graves' hyperthyroidism and ophthalmopathy. This second study says: In patients aged 18 to 65, hyperthyroidism was newly diagnosed, with duration under 2 months. Any patient presenting with uncontrolled infection, other autoimmune disease, pregnancy or lactation was left out.

The chain carries TRBV27 and TRBJ1-1, with D maybe TRBD1 (5 bases). This material consisted of peripheral blood mononuclear cells (PBMCs), taken at new diagnosis, from a patient treated with antithyroid drugs. The clonotype originates from a young man with Graves disease. The CDR3 DNA reads TGTGCCAGCAGTTTATCTGAGGGGCAAGCTTTCTTT. Amino acid sequence: CASSLSEGQAFF.